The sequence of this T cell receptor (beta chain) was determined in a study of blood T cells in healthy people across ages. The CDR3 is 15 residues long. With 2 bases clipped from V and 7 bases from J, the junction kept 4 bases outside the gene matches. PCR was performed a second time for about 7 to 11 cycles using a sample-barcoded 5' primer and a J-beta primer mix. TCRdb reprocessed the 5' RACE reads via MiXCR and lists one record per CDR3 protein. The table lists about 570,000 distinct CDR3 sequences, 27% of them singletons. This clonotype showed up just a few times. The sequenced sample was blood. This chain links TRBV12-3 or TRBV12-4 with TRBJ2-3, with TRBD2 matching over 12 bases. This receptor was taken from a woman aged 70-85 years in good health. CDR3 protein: CASSLLAGGPNTQYF. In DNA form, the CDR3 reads TGTGCCAGCAGTTTACTAGCGGGGGGGCCGAATACGCAGTATTTT.